This T cell receptor beta chain was sequenced in a study of T cell repertoires in cytomegalovirus infection. Study as a whole: The public TCR beta signatures pointed to both CMV infection and matching HLA type.

General observations from the study: CMV carriers having the relevant HLA were flagged by cumulative public TCR beta family frequency.

V lost 0 bases to trimming and J lost 6 bases, with 14 bases between them. The CDR3 sequence is 15 residues long. Germline V gives CDR1 SGHTA, CDR2 FQGNSA. TCRdb used MiXCR to reprocess the reads, holding one entry per CDR3 protein. The table includes approximately 280,000 distinct CDR3 sequences, less than 25% detected once. As to this clonotype: Antigen specificity is unknown.

Sequencing was performed on cultured PBMCs, taken from culture after CMV antigen stimulation. The origin of this receptor is a human donor in good health (CMV status not recorded). Some clones in this sample may be carry-over from other donors' samples. The genes are TRBV7-2 and TRBJ1-2, with D unclear. The DNA for the CDR3 is TGTGCCAGCAGCTTAGCCGTCCAGAAGTCAAATGGCTACACCTTC. Its translation is CASSLAVQKSNGYTF.